Listed below are T cell receptor beta chains from one sample, sequenced in a study of shared clonotypes between healthy human individuals. The repertoire was sequenced with immunoSEQ multiplex PCR; TCRdb's copy has only in-frame clones and lacks some. Altogether approximately 1.1 million clones are present, around 78% being singletons, with the ten largest covering approximately 0.5%. Material: memory CD4+ T cells from PBMCs. Every receptor here comes from a man in his late teens or twenties in good health. Some clones in this sample may be carry-over from other donors' samples. CDR3s include the opening cysteine and the closing phenylalanine or tryptophan. Each record gives: clone size, D gene, V gene, J gene, CDR3 DNA, CDR3 protein. The D gene is left open where the match is weak. Clone size, where shown, is once, few, many, or a class for clones that have expanded.

clone_size: -
d_call: -
v_call: TRBV15
j_call: TRBJ2-3
cdr3_nt: TGTGCCACCAGCAGAGATCCGGCGAACCCGTCTAGCACAGATACGCAGTATTTT
cdr3_aa: CATSRDPANPSSTDTQYF

clone_size: -
d_call: TRBD2
v_call: TRBV7-2
j_call: TRBJ2-1
cdr3_nt: TGTGCCAGCAGCTATAGCGGGAGGGGCAATGAGCAGTTCTTC
cdr3_aa: CASSYSGRGNEQFF

clone_size: -
d_call: -
v_call: TRBV4-1
j_call: TRBJ2-5
cdr3_nt: TGCGCCAGCAGCCGCCATATCAGGGGTCAAGAGACCCAGTACTTC
cdr3_aa: CASSRHIRGQETQYF

clone_size: -
d_call: -
v_call: TRBV28
j_call: TRBJ2-5
cdr3_nt: TGTGCCAGCAGTTTGGCAGGGCCAGAGACCCAGTACTTC
cdr3_aa: CASSLAGPETQYF

clone_size: once
d_call: TRBD2
v_call: TRBV28
j_call: TRBJ2-1
cdr3_nt: TGTGCCAGCAGTAGACTAGCGGGAGGATCGTACAATGAGCAGTTCTTC
cdr3_aa: CASSRLAGGSYNEQFF

clone_size: -
d_call: -
v_call: TRBV5-8
j_call: TRBJ2-7
cdr3_nt: TGTGCCAGCAGCCTGGACGGGGTGGACGAGCAGTACTTC
cdr3_aa: CASSLDGVDEQYF

clone_size: -
d_call: TRBD2
v_call: TRBV2
j_call: TRBJ2-7
cdr3_nt: TGTGCCAGCAGTGAAGCTAGCGGGAGGGGGTACGAGCAGTACTTC
cdr3_aa: CASSEASGRGYEQYF

clone_size: -
d_call: -
v_call: TRBV7-9
j_call: TRBJ1-2
cdr3_nt: TGTGCCAGCAGCCCGGTTATTCTGAGGGATGGCTACACCTTC
cdr3_aa: CASSPVILRDGYTF

clone_size: -
d_call: TRBD2
v_call: TRBV7-6
j_call: TRBJ2-7
cdr3_nt: TGTGCCAGCAGCTTAGCGAGAACTAGCGGGAGTGAGCAGTACTTC
cdr3_aa: CASSLARTSGSEQYF

clone_size: once
d_call: -
v_call: TRBV2
j_call: TRBJ2-3
cdr3_nt: TGTGCCAGCAGTGGCCAGGGCGTGTCGGATACGCAGTATTTT
cdr3_aa: CASSGQGVSDTQYF

clone_size: -
d_call: TRBD1
v_call: TRBV28
j_call: TRBJ1-2
cdr3_nt: TGTGCCAGCACCACGGGGGACAGGGGAGGAGGCTACACCTTC
cdr3_aa: CASTTGDRGGGYTF

clone_size: -
d_call: -
v_call: TRBV27
j_call: TRBJ1-5
cdr3_nt: TGTGCCAGCGGAGGGGGAAGCGGTCAGCCCCAGCATTTT
cdr3_aa: CASGGGSGQPQHF

clone_size: -
d_call: TRBD1
v_call: TRBV15
j_call: TRBJ1-1
cdr3_nt: TGTGCCACGCAGGGGGCCAGAACGGGCACTAAAGCTTTCTTT
cdr3_aa: CATQGARTGTKAFF

clone_size: once
d_call: -
v_call: TRBV7-9
j_call: TRBJ2-7
cdr3_nt: TGTGCCAGCAGCAAAACTAGGCTAGGCTACGAGCAGTACTTC
cdr3_aa: CASSKTRLGYEQYF

clone_size: -
d_call: TRBD1
v_call: TRBV5-6
j_call: TRBJ1-2
cdr3_nt: TGTGCCAGCAGCTTGGGGGAATATTGGGGACAGGGGTCTGGCTACACCTTC
cdr3_aa: CASSLGEYWGQGSGYTF

clone_size: -
d_call: -
v_call: TRBV6-1
j_call: TRBJ1-5
cdr3_nt: TGTGCCAGCAGTGAAGCCGGGGCGGGTCAGCCCCAGCATTTT
cdr3_aa: CASSEAGAGQPQHF

clone_size: -
d_call: -
v_call: TRBV11-2
j_call: TRBJ2-7
cdr3_nt: TGTGCCAGCAGCTTAGGGGGCGGAAACTACTACGAGCAGTACTTC
cdr3_aa: CASSLGGGNYYEQYF

clone_size: -
d_call: -
v_call: TRBV27
j_call: TRBJ1-1
cdr3_nt: TGTGCCAGCAGTTTTCGGGGGCAGCCCACTGAAGCTTTCTTT
cdr3_aa: CASSFRGQPTEAFF

clone_size: -
d_call: -
v_call: TRBV5-5
j_call: TRBJ1-2
cdr3_nt: TGTGCCAGCAGCTTGGCTGGGACTAGCTATGGCTACACCTTC
cdr3_aa: CASSLAGTSYGYTF

clone_size: -
d_call: -
v_call: TRBV5-8
j_call: TRBJ1-2
cdr3_nt: TGTGCCAGCAGCCGACCTGGGGCAGTGGGACTGGGCTACACCTTC
cdr3_aa: CASSRPGAVGLGYTF

clone_size: -
d_call: -
v_call: TRBV5-1
j_call: TRBJ1-1
cdr3_nt: TGCGCCAGCAGCTTGGCTCAGGCAGGCACTGAAGCTTTCTTT
cdr3_aa: CASSLAQAGTEAFF

clone_size: -
d_call: TRBD1
v_call: TRBV25-1
j_call: TRBJ2-2
cdr3_nt: TGTGCCAGCAGCCAAACAGGGGGCTACACCGGGGAGCTGTTTTTT
cdr3_aa: CASSQTGGYTGELFF

clone_size: -
d_call: TRBD2
v_call: TRBV5-1
j_call: TRBJ2-7
cdr3_nt: TGCGCCAGCAGCCCCCTAGCGGGAGGGGTCTCCTACGAGCAGTACTTC
cdr3_aa: CASSPLAGGVSYEQYF

clone_size: -
d_call: -
v_call: TRBV15
j_call: TRBJ2-5
cdr3_nt: TGTGCCACCAGCGGCCGAAGAGGCAGGTCCCAGTACTTC
cdr3_aa: CATSGRRGRSQYF

clone_size: -
d_call: -
v_call: TRBV5-5
j_call: TRBJ1-3
cdr3_nt: TGTGCCAGCAGCTTTTCAGCCCACCCGGGAAACACCATATATTTT
cdr3_aa: CASSFSAHPGNTIYF

clone_size: -
d_call: TRBD2
v_call: TRBV7-3
j_call: TRBJ2-7
cdr3_nt: TGTGCCAGCAGCCGCGGGCTAGCGGGAGAGGGCTACGAGCAGTACTTC
cdr3_aa: CASSRGLAGEGYEQYF

clone_size: -
d_call: TRBD2
v_call: TRBV7-3
j_call: TRBJ2-3
cdr3_nt: TGTGCCAGCAGCTTTGGACTAGCCCCCCCCACAGATACGCAGTATTTT
cdr3_aa: CASSFGLAPPTDTQYF

clone_size: -
d_call: -
v_call: TRBV28
j_call: TRBJ2-2
cdr3_nt: TGTGCCAGCACGCTAAGGACGGTTACTACCGGGGAGCTGTTTTTT
cdr3_aa: CASTLRTVTTGELFF

clone_size: once
d_call: TRBD1
v_call: TRBV29-1
j_call: TRBJ1-2
cdr3_nt: TGCAGCGGTGACAGGGTCGGCAACTATGGCTACACCTTC
cdr3_aa: CSGDRVGNYGYTF

clone_size: -
d_call: -
v_call: TRBV5-6
j_call: TRBJ2-7
cdr3_nt: TGTGCCAGCAGCCGGCCCGGCATCTCGAGCTCCTACGAGCAGTACTTC
cdr3_aa: CASSRPGISSSYEQYF

clone_size: -
d_call: -
v_call: TRBV2
j_call: TRBJ2-1
cdr3_nt: TGTGCCAGCAACCCGGACCACTACAATGAGCAGTTCTTC
cdr3_aa: CASNPDHYNEQFF

clone_size: -
d_call: -
v_call: TRBV11-2
j_call: TRBJ2-3
cdr3_nt: TGTGCCAGCAGCTTAGCGGGGAACACAGATACGCAGTATTTT
cdr3_aa: CASSLAGNTDTQYF

clone_size: few
d_call: -
v_call: TRBV30
j_call: TRBJ2-4
cdr3_nt: TGTGCCTGGGTTCTAGCCAAAAACATTCAGTACTTC
cdr3_aa: CAWVLAKNIQYF

clone_size: -
d_call: -
v_call: TRBV27
j_call: TRBJ2-5
cdr3_nt: TGTGCCAGCAGTTTAGCAGGGGTAGAGACCCAGTACTTC
cdr3_aa: CASSLAGVETQYF

clone_size: -
d_call: -
v_call: TRBV5-1
j_call: TRBJ2-2
cdr3_nt: TGCGCCAGCCATCTGGGGGCCTCTGAGTTCACCGGGGAGCTGTTTTTT
cdr3_aa: CASHLGASEFTGELFF

clone_size: -
d_call: -
v_call: TRBV6-6
j_call: TRBJ2-3
cdr3_nt: TGTGCCAGCAGTTACTTACGGGACTCAGATACGCAGTATTTT
cdr3_aa: CASSYLRDSDTQYF

clone_size: once
d_call: TRBD2
v_call: TRBV28
j_call: TRBJ2-3
cdr3_nt: TGTGCCAGCAGGGGGACTAGCGGGAGGGCTAGCACAGATACGCAGTATTTT
cdr3_aa: CASRGTSGRASTDTQYF

clone_size: -
d_call: TRBD2
v_call: TRBV19
j_call: TRBJ2-3
cdr3_nt: TGTGCCAGTAGTATAGGTCGCGGGGGGCGCGGGACAGATACGCAGTATTTT
cdr3_aa: CASSIGRGGRGTDTQYF

clone_size: -
d_call: TRBD1
v_call: TRBV6-5
j_call: TRBJ1-2
cdr3_nt: TGTGCCAGCAGAGACACAGGGGTACGTGGCTACACCTTC
cdr3_aa: CASRDTGVRGYTF

clone_size: -
d_call: -
v_call: TRBV14
j_call: TRBJ1-1
cdr3_nt: TGTGCCAGCAGCCAACCTGGACAAAACACTGAAGCTTTCTTT
cdr3_aa: CASSQPGQNTEAFF

clone_size: -
d_call: -
v_call: TRBV28
j_call: TRBJ1-2
cdr3_nt: TGTGCCAGCATCCCCGGGAGGGTCGGAACCAACTATGGCTACACCTTC
cdr3_aa: CASIPGRVGTNYGYTF

clone_size: -
d_call: TRBD1
v_call: TRBV13
j_call: TRBJ1-3
cdr3_nt: TGTGCCAGCAGCAGAGGACAGGCCTTTAACACCATATATTTT
cdr3_aa: CASSRGQAFNTIYF

clone_size: -
d_call: -
v_call: TRBV28
j_call: TRBJ1-3
cdr3_nt: TGTGCCAGCAGTTTCCGCAGGTTCTCTGGAAACACCATATATTTT
cdr3_aa: CASSFRRFSGNTIYF

clone_size: -
d_call: TRBD2
v_call: TRBV25-1
j_call: TRBJ2-3
cdr3_nt: TGCGCCAGCAGTGTGGCGGGAGTTCCAGATACGCAGTATTTT
cdr3_aa: CASSVAGVPDTQYF

clone_size: -
d_call: TRBD2
v_call: TRBV30
j_call: TRBJ2-3
cdr3_nt: TGTGCCTGGTCGAGCGGGGGAGATACGCAGTATTTT
cdr3_aa: CAWSSGGDTQYF

clone_size: -
d_call: -
v_call: TRBV2
j_call: TRBJ2-2
cdr3_nt: TGTGCCAGCAGTGAAATGGGAGGGAACACCGGGGAGCTGTTTTTT
cdr3_aa: CASSEMGGNTGELFF

clone_size: -
d_call: -
v_call: TRBV4-1
j_call: TRBJ1-2
cdr3_nt: TGCGCCAGCAGCCCTATAAGGGGACCCACGGGAGGCTACACCTTC
cdr3_aa: CASSPIRGPTGGYTF

clone_size: -
d_call: -
v_call: TRBV2
j_call: TRBJ2-3
cdr3_nt: TGTGCCAGCAATAAAGTGCAGGGGCATACGCAGTATTTT
cdr3_aa: CASNKVQGHTQYF